The 9 T cell receptor beta chains presented below share a single source sample, sequenced in a study of radiotherapy plus CTLA-4 blockade in lung cancer. TCRdb keeps only in-frame clones here, not all; method: immunoSEQ multiplex PCR. The table shows 50,000 to 70,000 clones, with 77% occurring only once. The sequences come from peripheral blood, collected from a patient treated with radiotherapy plus ipilimumab. The receptors originated from a human donor with non-small cell lung cancer who had a partial response to radiotherapy plus ipilimumab.

Only a few counts were recorded for this clone. The rearrangement uses TRBV6-5 and TRBJ1-6; 10 bases fit TRBD1. With 6 bases clipped from V and 10 bases from J, the junction kept 3 bases outside the gene matches. Germline CDR1 and CDR2: MNHEY and SVGAGI. The CDR3 extends over 13 amino acids. CDR3 coding DNA: TGTGCCAGCAGGAGACAGGGGGCCTCACCCCTCCACTTT. Its protein product is CASRRQGASPLHF.

This chain links TRBV5-4 with TRBJ2-1; TRBD2 aligns across 9 bases. The CDR3 consists of 18 residues. Germline V CDR1 and CDR2: SGHNT, YYREEE (reference sequence). V was pared by 3 bases and J by 0 bases, with 10 bases of the junction left unmatched. For the CDR3, the DNA is TGTGCCAGCAGCTCCGCGGCGGGGGGGACTACCTCCTACAATGAGCAGTTCTTC. This gives the protein CASSSAAGGTTSYNEQFF. Full variable domain (outside the CDR3, taken from reference TRBV5-4 and TRBJ2-1): ETGVTQSPTHLIKTRGQQVTLRCSSQSGHNTVSWYQQALGQGPQFIFQYYREEENGRGNFPPRFSGLQFPNYSSELNVNALELDDSALYLCASSSAAGGTTSYNEQFFGPGTRLTVL.

The V call is TRBV11-2, the J call TRBJ1-2, with D perhaps TRBD1 (5 bases). The germline gives CDR1 SGHAT, CDR2 FQNNGV. V shed 5 bases and J shed 4 bases, with 14 bases lying between them. The CDR3 loop spans 14 amino acids. Here the CDR3 reads CASSTGGEGYGYTF. In DNA form, the CDR3 reads TGTGCCAGCAGCACCGGGGGGGAGGGCTATGGCTACACCTTC.

The genes are TRBV7-8 and TRBJ1-3, with 9 bases aligning to TRBD1. The J segment lost 2 bases and the V segment lost 5 bases, leaving 4 bases of the junction unmatched. Germline CDR1 SGHVS, CDR2 FQNEAQ. The length of the CDR3 is 15 residues. The CDR3 is CASSPRQGAGNTIYF. In nucleotides, the CDR3 is TGTGCCAGCAGCCCTCGACAGGGGGCTGGAAACACCATATATTTT.

The chain employs TRBV6-5 and TRBJ2-7; the D gene is possibly TRBD1 (6 bases). The CDR3 spans 13 residues. Germline V gene sequence: CDR1 MNHEY, CDR2 SVGAGI. V was clipped by 3 bases and J by 3 bases, with 9 bases between them. The CDR3 DNA reads TGTGCCAGCAGTTATGGACAGTTCTACGAGCAGTACTTC. Its protein is CASSYGQFYEQYF.

The gene calls are TRBV27 and TRBJ2-7, with TRBD1 matching over 7 bases. Per the germline V gene, CDR1 is MNHEY and CDR2 is SMNVEV (reference sequence). The CDR3 consists of 14 residues. Germline trimming cut 2 bases from V and 0 bases from J; bases unmatched to any gene: 1. CDR3 nucleotides: TGTGCCAGCAGTTTAGGGACAGACTCCTACGAGCAGTACTTC. Translation: CASSLGTDSYEQYF.

J is TRBJ2-3 and V is TRBV4-3, with D maybe TRBD2 (6 bases). CDR3 size: 16 residues. The germline gives CDR1 LGHNA, CDR2 YSLEER. V lost 0 bases to trimming and J lost 1 base, with 11 bases between them. In nucleotides, the CDR3 is TGCGCCAGCAGCCAAGAGGCGGGGTTAGGCACAGATACGCAGTATTTT. Translated, it gives CASSQEAGLGTDTQYF.

This sequence joins TRBV15 and TRBJ1-5, with a possible D match to TRBD1 (5 bases). This CDR3 is built from 15 residues. Trimming took off 2 bases at V and 6 bases at J, with 14 bases between the two ends. CDR1 and CDR2 from the germline V gene are LNHNV and YYDKDF (reference sequence). The CDR3 DNA sequence: TGTGCCACCAGCAGACGTAATACAGGTGCTCAGCCCCAGCATTTT. It is translated as CATSRRNTGAQPQHF. Full variable domain (missing parts from reference TRBV15 and TRBJ1-5): DAMVIQNPRYQVTQFGKPVTLSCSQTLNHNVMYWYQQKSSQAPKLLFHYYDKDFNNEADTPDNFQSRRPNTSFCFLDIRSPGLGDTAMYLCATSRRNTGAQPQHFGDGTRLSIL.

The chain links TRBV2 to TRBJ1-4; 9 bases fit TRBD1. J lost 7 bases, V lost 6 bases, and 6 bases had no gene match. This CDR3 is 14 amino acids long. Per germline, CDR1 SNHLY and CDR2 FYNNEI. The CDR3 loop is CASRKDRGFEKLFF. DNA for the CDR3: TGTGCCAGCAGGAAGGACAGGGGATTTGAAAAACTGTTTTTT.